Listed below are T cell receptor beta chains from one sample, sequenced in a study of T-cell reconstitution after alpha-beta-depleted transplantation in children. TCRdb called the PCR reads again in MiXCR, with one record for every CDR3 protein. This repertoire shows around 300,000 distinct CDR3 sequences, approximately 23% found once; its top ten account for 9.5% to 12%. The material was PBMCs, mostly from graft donor cells, obtained 180 days after TCRalphabeta/CD19-depleted stem cell transplant. The receptors here all came from a male patient younger than 18 who had a stem cell transplant for acute lymphoblastic leukemia, so the T cells may come from the graft donor. Both conserved end residues are part of each CDR3. The order of the fields is clone size, J gene, V gene, D gene, CDR3 length, CDR3 protein, CDR3 DNA. A D gene is named only where the DNA matches it firmly. The size of a clone is reported for some rows only, either as once, few or many, or as a class for expanded clones.

clone size: .
J gene: TRBJ2-1
V gene: TRBV7-3
D gene: TRBD2
CDR3 length: 18
CDR3 protein: CASSLTTLAGQDSDEQFF
CDR3 DNA: TGTGCCAGCAGCTTAACAACCCTAGCGGGGCAGGATTCCGATGAGCAGTTCTTC

clone size: .
J gene: TRBJ2-1
V gene: TRBV7-3
D gene: TRBD1
CDR3 length: 14
CDR3 protein: CASSFRQGYNEQFF
CDR3 DNA: TGTGCCAGCAGCTTCCGACAGGGCTACAATGAGCAGTTCTTC

clone size: .
J gene: TRBJ2-3
V gene: TRBV12-3/TRBV12-4
D gene: TRBD1
CDR3 length: 18
CDR3 protein: CASTPGTGTPLSTDTQYF
CDR3 DNA: TGTGCCAGCACCCCCGGGACAGGGACTCCACTTAGCACAGATACGCAGTATTTT

clone size: .
J gene: TRBJ1-1
V gene: TRBV9
D gene: .
CDR3 length: 15
CDR3 protein: CASSTREYMNTEAFF
CDR3 DNA: TGTGCCAGCAGCACACGGGAGTATATGAACACTGAAGCTTTCTTT

clone size: .
J gene: TRBJ2-7
V gene: TRBV10-3
D gene: TRBD1
CDR3 length: 15
CDR3 protein: CAISEKPGQNYEQYF
CDR3 DNA: TGTGCCATCAGTGAGAAACCGGGACAGAACTACGAGCAGTACTTC

clone size: few
J gene: TRBJ2-7
V gene: TRBV12-3/TRBV12-4
D gene: TRBD1
CDR3 length: 15
CDR3 protein: CASSLAGTGAYEQYF
CDR3 DNA: TGTGCCAGCAGTTTAGCGGGGACAGGGGCCTACGAGCAGTACTTC

clone size: few
J gene: TRBJ1-5
V gene: TRBV10-3
D gene: .
CDR3 length: 14
CDR3 protein: CAISESTANQPQHF
CDR3 DNA: TGTGCCATCAGTGAGTCGACAGCTAATCAGCCCCAGCATTTT

clone size: .
J gene: TRBJ2-1
V gene: TRBV3-1
D gene: .
CDR3 length: 15
CDR3 protein: CASSPEIGSLNEQFF
CDR3 DNA: TGTGCCAGCAGCCCCGAGATCGGGAGCCTTAATGAGCAGTTCTTC

clone size: few
J gene: TRBJ1-1
V gene: TRBV5-1
D gene: .
CDR3 length: 14
CDR3 protein: CASSLVSTGTEAFF
CDR3 DNA: TGCGCCAGCAGCTTGGTATCCACGGGCACTGAAGCTTTCTTT

clone size: .
J gene: TRBJ2-6
V gene: TRBV29-1
D gene: .
CDR3 length: 13
CDR3 protein: CSVRQSGANVLTF
CDR3 DNA: TGCAGCGTTCGACAGTCTGGGGCCAACGTCCTGACTTTC

clone size: .
J gene: TRBJ1-2
V gene: TRBV4-1
D gene: .
CDR3 length: 17
CDR3 protein: CASSQSYESERLYGYTF
CDR3 DNA: TGCGCCAGCAGCCAATCTTACGAGTCAGAGCGGCTCTATGGCTACACCTTC

clone size: few
J gene: TRBJ1-5
V gene: TRBV4-1
D gene: .
CDR3 length: 17
CDR3 protein: CASSHDPRTVKNQPQHF
CDR3 DNA: TGCGCCAGCAGCCACGACCCCAGGACAGTAAAGAATCAGCCCCAGCATTTT

clone size: .
J gene: TRBJ1-1
V gene: TRBV20-1
D gene: .
CDR3 length: 14
CDR3 protein: CSAIPRAANTEAFF
CDR3 DNA: TGCAGTGCTATACCTCGGGCGGCAAACACTGAAGCTTTCTTT

clone size: few
J gene: TRBJ2-3
V gene: TRBV18
D gene: .
CDR3 length: 16
CDR3 protein: CASSPGTGAVTDTQYF
CDR3 DNA: TGTGCCAGCTCACCCGGGACGGGGGCCGTGACAGATACGCAGTATTTT

clone size: .
J gene: TRBJ2-5
V gene: TRBV5-1
D gene: TRBD2
CDR3 length: 18
CDR3 protein: CASSLGPTSGRGEETQYF
CDR3 DNA: TGCGCCAGCAGCTTGGGACCTACTAGCGGGAGAGGAGAGGAGACCCAGTACTTC

clone size: .
J gene: TRBJ1-1
V gene: TRBV27
D gene: TRBD1
CDR3 length: 13
CDR3 protein: CASRKQGGAEAFF
CDR3 DNA: TGTGCCAGCAGAAAACAGGGGGGGGCTGAAGCTTTCTTT

clone size: .
J gene: TRBJ2-5
V gene: TRBV9
D gene: .
CDR3 length: 15
CDR3 protein: CASSVGVTGQETQYF
CDR3 DNA: TGTGCCAGCAGCGTAGGAGTTACAGGCCAAGAGACCCAGTACTTC

clone size: few
J gene: TRBJ2-7
V gene: TRBV27
D gene: .
CDR3 length: 16
CDR3 protein: CASSYQGPGLPYEQYF
CDR3 DNA: TGTGCCAGCAGTTACCAAGGACCAGGGCTGCCTTATGAGCAGTACTTC

clone size: .
J gene: TRBJ1-6
V gene: TRBV7-3
D gene: .
CDR3 length: 14
CDR3 protein: CASSFGKDFSPLHF
CDR3 DNA: TGTGCCAGCAGCTTCGGAAAAGACTTTTCACCCCTCCACTTT

clone size: .
J gene: TRBJ2-7
V gene: TRBV12-3/TRBV12-4
D gene: TRBD2
CDR3 length: 16
CDR3 protein: CASSPISGILPYEQYF
CDR3 DNA: TGTGCCAGCAGCCCCATTAGCGGGATCCTCCCCTACGAGCAGTACTTC

clone size: few
J gene: TRBJ1-2
V gene: TRBV29-1
D gene: TRBD1
CDR3 length: 13
CDR3 protein: CSVGTGAGYGYTF
CDR3 DNA: TGCAGCGTGGGGACAGGGGCTGGCTATGGCTACACCTTC

clone size: .
J gene: TRBJ1-4
V gene: TRBV7-9
D gene: .
CDR3 length: 14
CDR3 protein: CASSLTPTNEKLFF
CDR3 DNA: TGTGCCAGCAGCTTAACTCCAACTAATGAAAAACTGTTTTTT

clone size: few
J gene: TRBJ2-7
V gene: TRBV6-5
D gene: .
CDR3 length: 14
CDR3 protein: CASSSPPWLTEQYF
CDR3 DNA: TGTGCCAGCAGTTCCCCCCCTTGGCTTACCGAGCAGTACTTC

clone size: few
J gene: TRBJ2-7
V gene: TRBV2
D gene: .
CDR3 length: 11
CDR3 protein: CASSAVYEQYF
CDR3 DNA: TGTGCCAGCAGTGCCGTCTACGAGCAGTACTTC

clone size: .
J gene: TRBJ2-1
V gene: TRBV5-8
D gene: TRBD2
CDR3 length: 15
CDR3 protein: CASRLEGLAGNEQFF
CDR3 DNA: TGTGCCAGCAGACTGGAGGGACTAGCGGGAAATGAGCAGTTCTTC

clone size: .
J gene: TRBJ2-5
V gene: TRBV7-9
D gene: .
CDR3 length: 16
CDR3 protein: CASSLDVGAGGETQYF
CDR3 DNA: TGTGCCAGCAGCTTAGACGTTGGAGCAGGGGGGGAGACCCAGTACTTC

clone size: .
J gene: TRBJ1-1
V gene: TRBV2
D gene: TRBD1
CDR3 length: 14
CDR3 protein: CASQRGQPNTEAFF
CDR3 DNA: TGTGCCTCCCAAAGGGGACAGCCGAACACTGAAGCTTTCTTT

clone size: .
J gene: TRBJ2-7
V gene: TRBV4-2
D gene: TRBD2
CDR3 length: 15
CDR3 protein: CASSQGLAPSYEQYF
CDR3 DNA: TGTGCCAGCAGCCAAGGACTAGCGCCTTCCTACGAGCAGTACTTC

clone size: .
J gene: TRBJ2-4
V gene: TRBV6-5
D gene: .
CDR3 length: 16
CDR3 protein: CASSYSPVGPKNIQYF
CDR3 DNA: TGTGCCAGCAGTTACTCTCCGGTAGGGCCCAAAAACATTCAGTACTTC

clone size: few
J gene: TRBJ2-3
V gene: TRBV27
D gene: TRBD1
CDR3 length: 14
CDR3 protein: CATQGQGEINTQYF
CDR3 DNA: TGTGCCACACAAGGTCAGGGGGAAATTAATACGCAGTATTTT

clone size: .
J gene: TRBJ1-4
V gene: TRBV6-5
D gene: .
CDR3 length: 15
CDR3 protein: CASSYSEMKNFGLFF
CDR3 DNA: TGTGCCAGCAGTTACAGTGAAATGAAAAACTTCGGGCTGTTTTTT

clone size: .
J gene: TRBJ2-1
V gene: TRBV19
D gene: TRBD1
CDR3 length: 14
CDR3 protein: CASSETRTGTGRFF
CDR3 DNA: TGTGCCAGTAGCGAAACCCGGACCGGGACAGGGAGGTTCTTC